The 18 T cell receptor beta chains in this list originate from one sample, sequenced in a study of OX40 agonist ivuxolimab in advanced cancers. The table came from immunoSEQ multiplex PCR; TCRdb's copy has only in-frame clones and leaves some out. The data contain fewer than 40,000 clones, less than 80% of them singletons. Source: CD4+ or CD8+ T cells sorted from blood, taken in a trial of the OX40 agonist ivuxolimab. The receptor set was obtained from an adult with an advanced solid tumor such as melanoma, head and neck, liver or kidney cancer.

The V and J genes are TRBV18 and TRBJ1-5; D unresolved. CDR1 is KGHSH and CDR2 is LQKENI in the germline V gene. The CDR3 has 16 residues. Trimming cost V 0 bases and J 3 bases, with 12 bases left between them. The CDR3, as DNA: TGTGCCAGCTCACCACCCGCAGGTGGATACAATCAGCCCCAGCATTTT. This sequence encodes CASSPPAGGYNQPQHF.

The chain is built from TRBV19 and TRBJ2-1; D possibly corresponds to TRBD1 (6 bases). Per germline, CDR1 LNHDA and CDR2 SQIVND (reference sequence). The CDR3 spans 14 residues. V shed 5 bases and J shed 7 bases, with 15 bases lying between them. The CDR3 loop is CASSLQGSGNEQFF. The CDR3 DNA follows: TGTGCCAGTAGTTTACAGGGTTCGGGTAATGAGCAGTTCTTC.

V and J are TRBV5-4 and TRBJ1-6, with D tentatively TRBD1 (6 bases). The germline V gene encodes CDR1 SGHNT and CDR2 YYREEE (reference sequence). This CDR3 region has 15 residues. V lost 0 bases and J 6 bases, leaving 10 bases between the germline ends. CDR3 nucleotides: TGTGCCAGCAGCTTGGGGCAGGGGCTTAATTCACCCCTCCACTTT. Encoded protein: CASSLGQGLNSPLHF.

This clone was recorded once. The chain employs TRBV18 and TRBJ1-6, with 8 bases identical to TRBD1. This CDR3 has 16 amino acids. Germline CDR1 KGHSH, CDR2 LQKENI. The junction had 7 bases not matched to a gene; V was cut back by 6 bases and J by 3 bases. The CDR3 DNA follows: TGTGCCAGCTCGCCGACAGGGGCAGTCTATAATTCACCCCTCCACTTT. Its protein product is CASSPTGAVYNSPLHF.

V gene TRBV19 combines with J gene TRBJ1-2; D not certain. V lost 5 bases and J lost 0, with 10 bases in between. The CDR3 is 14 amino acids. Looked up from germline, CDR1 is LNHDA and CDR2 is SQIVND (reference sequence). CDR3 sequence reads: CASSAVLANYGYTF. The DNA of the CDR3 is TGTGCCAGTAGTGCGGTCCTAGCTAACTATGGCTACACCTTC.

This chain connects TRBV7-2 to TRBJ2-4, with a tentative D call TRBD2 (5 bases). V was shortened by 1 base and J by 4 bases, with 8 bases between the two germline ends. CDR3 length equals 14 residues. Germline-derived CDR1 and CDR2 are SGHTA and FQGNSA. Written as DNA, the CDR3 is TGTGCCAGCAGCTTAGTAGGCGGGAAAAACATTCAGTACTTC. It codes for CASSLVGGKNIQYF. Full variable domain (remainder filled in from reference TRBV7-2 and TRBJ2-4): GAGVSQSPSNKVTEKGKDVELRCDPISGHTALYWYRQSLGQGLEFLIYFQGNSAPDKSGLPSDRFSAERTGGSVSTLTIQRTQQEDSAVYLCASSLVGGKNIQYFGAGTRLSVL.

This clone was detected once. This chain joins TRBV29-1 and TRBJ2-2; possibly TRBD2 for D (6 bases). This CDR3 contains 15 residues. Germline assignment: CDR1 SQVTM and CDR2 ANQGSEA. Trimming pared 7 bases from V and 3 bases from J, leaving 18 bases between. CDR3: CSGRYWASDTGELFF. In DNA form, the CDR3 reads TGCAGCGGGAGGTACTGGGCTAGCGACACCGGGGAGCTGTTTTTT.

The CDR3 DNA reads as TGTGCCAGCAGTTGGGGACTAGCGGGGGCCTACAATGAGCAGTTCTTC. Translation gives CASSWGLAGAYNEQFF. This rearrangement joins TRBV27 to TRBJ2-1; 14 bases are shared with TRBD2. J gave up 2 bases and V 4 bases, and 1 base lay outside the gene matches. Germline CDR1 MNHEY, CDR2 SMNVEV (reference sequence). This CDR3 comprises 16 residues.

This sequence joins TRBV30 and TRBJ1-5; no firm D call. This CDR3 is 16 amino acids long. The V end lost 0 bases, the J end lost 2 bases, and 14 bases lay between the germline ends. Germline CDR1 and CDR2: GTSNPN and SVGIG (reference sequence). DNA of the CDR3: TGTGCCTGGAGTGTAGGGTGGGCTATAGGCAATCAGCCCCAGCATTTT. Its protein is CAWSVGWAIGNQPQHF.

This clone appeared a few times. Here the CDR3 reads CASSLSETGYFKNIQYF. Written as DNA, the CDR3 is TGTGCCAGCAGCTTGAGTGAGACAGGGTATTTCAAAAACATTCAGTACTTC. V and J are TRBV5-5 and TRBJ2-4; TRBD1 agrees at 7 bases. The CDR3 sequence is 17 residues long. J lost 3 bases, V lost 1 base, and 10 bases had no gene match. Germline values: CDR1 SGHKS, CDR2 YYEKEE (reference sequence).

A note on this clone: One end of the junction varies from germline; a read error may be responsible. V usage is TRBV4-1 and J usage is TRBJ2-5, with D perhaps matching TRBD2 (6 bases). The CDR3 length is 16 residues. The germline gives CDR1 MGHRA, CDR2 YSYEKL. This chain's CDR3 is CASSQDQAGLQETQYF. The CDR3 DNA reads TGCGCCAGCAGTCAAGATCAAGCGGGCCTCCAAGAGACCCAGTACTTC.

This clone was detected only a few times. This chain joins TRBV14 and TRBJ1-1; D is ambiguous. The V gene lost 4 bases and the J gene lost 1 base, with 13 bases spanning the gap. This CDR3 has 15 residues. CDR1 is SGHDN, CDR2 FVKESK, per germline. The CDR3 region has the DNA TGTGCCAGCAGCCTTCCCAGTGCAGGGAACACTGAAGCTTTCTTT. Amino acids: CASSLPSAGNTEAFF.

In DNA form, the CDR3 reads TGTGCCTGGGGACAGGGGCTTGTAAGGTCGGCCGGGGAGCTGTTTTTT. This sequence encodes CAWGQGLVRSAGELFF. The chain is built from TRBV30 and TRBJ2-2; 9 nucleotides match TRBD1. CDR1 is GTSNPN and CDR2 is SVGIG in the germline V gene (reference sequence). The CDR3 is made up of 16 amino acids. V shed 5 bases, J shed 6 bases, and the junction held 13 bases outside the gene matches.

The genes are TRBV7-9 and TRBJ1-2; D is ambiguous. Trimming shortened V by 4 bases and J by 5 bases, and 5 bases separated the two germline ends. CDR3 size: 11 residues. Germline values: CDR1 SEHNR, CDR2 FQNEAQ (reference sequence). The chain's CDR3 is CASSSQYGYTF. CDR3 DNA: TGTGCCAGCAGCTCACAATATGGCTACACCTTC.

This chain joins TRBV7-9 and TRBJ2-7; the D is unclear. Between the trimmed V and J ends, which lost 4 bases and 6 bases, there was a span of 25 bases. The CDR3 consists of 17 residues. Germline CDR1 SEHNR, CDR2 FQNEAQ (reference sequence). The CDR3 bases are TGTGCCAGCAGCTCTCATGAGAAGGGTGGTTACAGAAGCGAGCAGTACTTC. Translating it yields CASSSHEKGGYRSEQYF.

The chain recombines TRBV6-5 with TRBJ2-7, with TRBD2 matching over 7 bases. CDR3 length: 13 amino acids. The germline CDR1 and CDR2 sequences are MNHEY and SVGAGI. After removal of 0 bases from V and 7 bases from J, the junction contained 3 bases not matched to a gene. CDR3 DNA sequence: TGTGCCAGCAGTTACTCGCAGGGAGGGGAGCAGTACTTC. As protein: CASSYSQGGEQYF.

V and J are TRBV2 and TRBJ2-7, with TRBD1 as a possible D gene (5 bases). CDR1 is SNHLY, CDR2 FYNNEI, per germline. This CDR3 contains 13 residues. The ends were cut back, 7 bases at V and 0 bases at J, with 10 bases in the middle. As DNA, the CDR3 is TGTGCCAGCATGTCAGGGCGCTCCTACGAGCAGTACTTC. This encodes CASMSGRSYEQYF.

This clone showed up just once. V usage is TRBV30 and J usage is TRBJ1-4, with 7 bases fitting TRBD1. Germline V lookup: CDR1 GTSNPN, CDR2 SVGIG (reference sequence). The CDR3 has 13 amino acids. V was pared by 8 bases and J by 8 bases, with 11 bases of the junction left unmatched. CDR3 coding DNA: TGTGCCGGTTGGGACAGACGGACGGAAAAACTGTTTTTT. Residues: CAGWDRRTEKLFF. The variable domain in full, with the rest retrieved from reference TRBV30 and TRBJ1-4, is SQTIHQWPATLVQPVGSPLSLECTVEGTSNPNLYWYRQAAGRGLQLLFYSVGIGQISSEVPQNLSASRPQDRQFILSSKKLLLSDSGFYLCAGWDRRTEKLFFGSGTQLSVL.